The 14 T cell receptor beta chains below were found in one sample sequenced in a study of OX40 agonist ivuxolimab in advanced cancers. TCRdb's table, derived via immunoSEQ multiplex PCR, lists solely in-frame clones and lacks some. The table includes about 50,000 clones, around 80% detected once. This specimen consisted of CD4+ or CD8+ T cells sorted from blood, obtained in a trial of the OX40 agonist ivuxolimab. The receptor set was obtained from an adult with an advanced solid tumor such as melanoma, head and neck, liver or kidney cancer.

This sequence joins TRBV6-5 and TRBJ2-7; tentatively, D is TRBD2 (5 bases). This CDR3 comprises 14 residues. In germline, CDR1 is MNHEY, CDR2 SVGAGI. The V end lost 6 bases, the J end lost 3 bases, and 15 bases lay between the germline ends. The CDR3 is CASSPWTGNYEQYF. The CDR3, as DNA: TGTGCCAGCAGCCCCTGGACGGGAAACTACGAGCAGTACTTC.

This clone occurred a few times. The chain recombines TRBV4-1 with TRBJ2-4, with D uncertain. The CDR3 runs 15 residues. CDR1 MGHRA and CDR2 YSYEKL come from the germline V gene. Trimming took 2 bases from V and 5 from J, leaving 13 bases between them. CDR3 in DNA: TGCGCCAGCAGCCAAACGCTAAATGGGGAAAACATTCAGTACTTC. Protein product: CASSQTLNGENIQYF.

This sequence joins TRBV10-3 and TRBJ2-2; D is undetermined. In germline, CDR1 is ENHRY, CDR2 SYGVKD. V lost 6 bases and J 0 bases, leaving 14 bases between the germline ends. The CDR3 is made up of 16 amino acids. The CDR3 sequence: CAIRSSALANTGELFF. The CDR3 nucleotides read TGTGCCATCAGATCATCGGCGTTGGCGAACACCGGGGAGCTGTTTTTT.

This sequence joins TRBV6-5 and TRBJ1-1; D uncertain. This CDR3 is built from 14 residues. Germline values: CDR1 MNHEY, CDR2 SVGAGI. The V gene lost 5 bases and the J gene lost 1 base, with 11 bases spanning the gap. Written as DNA, the CDR3 is TGTGCCAGCAGTACATCAGACACGAACACTGAAGCTTTCTTT. It encodes CASSTSDTNTEAFF.

The chain links TRBV18 to TRBJ1-4; 7 bases align to TRBD1. The CDR3 has 16 residues. The junction had 7 bases not matched to a gene; V was cut back by 3 bases and J by 3 bases. CDR1 is KGHSH and CDR2 is LQKENI in the germline V gene. DNA of the CDR3: TGTGCCAGCTCACCGAGAAGGGGGCAGGCTAATGAAAAACTGTTTTTT. Translating gives CASSPRRGQANEKLFF.

This chain links TRBV27 with TRBJ2-2, with TRBD2 matching 7 bases. With V trimmed by 6 bases and J by 3 bases, 19 bases remained unmatched. This CDR3 comprises 19 residues. Germline V gene data show CDR1 as MNHEY and CDR2 as SMNVEV (reference sequence). This CDR3 is CASSPRGSGLRVDTGELFF. DNA of the CDR3: TGTGCCAGCAGCCCACGTGGTAGCGGGTTAAGGGTGGACACCGGGGAGCTGTTTTTT.

The V gene is TRBV9, the J gene TRBJ2-1, with a tentative D call TRBD2 (5 bases). The CDR3 sequence is 15 residues long. Trimming pared 0 bases from V and 9 bases from J, leaving 16 bases between. The germline V gene has CDR1 SGDLS and CDR2 YYNGEE. The CDR3 region is CASSVVSDPSGEQFF. The CDR3 DNA reads as TGTGCCAGCAGCGTAGTTAGCGATCCATCGGGTGAGCAGTTCTTC.

The CDR3 loop reads CASSQDLEVTEAFF. CDR3 DNA: TGCGCCAGCAGCCAAGATCTGGAGGTGACTGAAGCTTTCTTT. The chain has TRBV4-3 and TRBJ1-1; D gene unclear. Trimming stripped 0 bases from V and 5 bases from J, with 10 bases between. The germline gives CDR1 LGHNA, CDR2 YSLEER. The CDR3 runs to 14 residues.

This clone was observed a few times. V is TRBV11-2 and J is TRBJ1-1; no reliable D call. V lost 5 bases and J lost 2, with 12 bases in between. The CDR3 length is 14 residues. Germline CDR1 is SGHAT and CDR2 is FQNNGV. The CDR3 DNA reads TGTGCCAGCAGCAACAGAGTGGGAAACACTGAAGCTTTCTTT. Residues: CASSNRVGNTEAFF.

This chain joins TRBV29-1 and TRBJ2-7, with D possibly matching TRBD1 (6 bases). The CDR3 covers 14 residues. CDR1 is SQVTM, CDR2 ANQGSEA, per germline. The germline V and J ends were trimmed by 6 bases and 7 bases, with 22 bases remaining between them. The CDR3 loop reads CSVRRDIGVGEQYF. In nucleotides, the CDR3 is TGCAGCGTCCGACGGGACATTGGGGTTGGGGAGCAGTACTTC.

A single count supports this clone. J is TRBJ2-5 and V is TRBV9, with 7 bases that match TRBD1. There are 13 residues in the CDR3. Germline V lookup: CDR1 SGDLS, CDR2 YYNGEE. V shed 2 bases and J 2 bases; nucleotides not matched to a gene: 0. The CDR3 DNA follows: TGTGCCAGCAGCGTGGGACAGCAAGAGACCCAGTACTTC. This encodes CASSVGQQETQYF.

The chain has TRBV13 and TRBJ2-1; 8 nucleotides line up with TRBD2. Germline CDR1 is PRHDT and CDR2 is FYEKMQ (reference sequence). Germline trimming cut 7 bases from V and 8 bases from J; bases unmatched to any gene: 13. The CDR3 length is 15 residues. CDR3 in amino acids: CASKWDSQAGDEQFF. In DNA form, the CDR3 reads TGTGCCAGCAAGTGGGACTCCCAAGCGGGGGATGAGCAGTTCTTC. The whole variable domain, remainder taken from reference TRBV13 and TRBJ2-1, is AAGVIQSPRHLIKEKRETATLKCYPIPRHDTVYWYQQGPGQDPQFLISFYEKMQSDKGSIPDRFSAQQFSDYHSELNMSSLELGDSALYFCASKWDSQAGDEQFFGPGTRLTVL.

The genes are TRBV5-6 and TRBJ2-1, with D unclear. Deletions cut 2 bases from V and 3 bases from J, with 15 bases between. In germline, CDR1 is SGHDT, CDR2 YYEEEE. The CDR3 has 16 residues. CDR3 protein: CASSLTAANLYNEQFF. In nucleotides, the CDR3 is TGTGCCAGCAGCTTAACGGCGGCCAATCTCTACAATGAGCAGTTCTTC.

This sequence joins TRBV19 and TRBJ1-2; tentatively, D is TRBD1 (6 bases). CDR3 size: 18 residues. Germline CDR1 is LNHDA and CDR2 is SQIVND (reference sequence). V lost 1 base to trimming and J lost 4 bases, with 22 bases between them. The CDR3 region is CASSIAPGQISQIYGYTF. The CDR3 region has the DNA TGTGCCAGTAGTATAGCTCCTGGACAGATAAGCCAAATCTATGGCTACACCTTC.